The present TCR beta chain was sequenced within a study of regulatory T cells in long-lasting Graves disease. Germline assignment: CDR1 SGHRS and CDR2 YFSETQ. Trimming removed 0 bases at V and 1 base at J, with 10 bases between. The CDR3 contains 15 residues. The sample holds one count of this clonotype. Its specificity is unknown. According to the study, TCR beta libraries were built with iRepertoire HTBI primers and CDR3-region Arm-PCR. TCRdb reanalysed the multiplex PCR reads using MiXCR and keeps one entry per CDR3 protein. Of 350,000 to 500,000 distinct CDR3 sequences listed, around 15% were seen once; the top ten hold 17%. Time point defined: newly diagnosed GD, antithyroid drugs for less than 3 months. Following extraction of RNA from PBMCs, that RNA was used to make the TCR library. Study observations and caveats: Those with persistent Graves' had less TCR diversity than newly diagnosed patients. TRBV28 was favored in persistent disease, as were TRBJ1-2 and TRBJ2-5.

These data were also filed under a second study, of T cells in Graves' hyperthyroidism and ophthalmopathy. As reported in that work: Orbital computed tomography and thyroid ultrasound, together with serum TRAb and thyroxine and clinical symptoms, were used for diagnoses.

The clonotype was recovered from a woman aged 45-65 years with Graves disease. The chain employs TRBV5-1 and TRBJ1-1; D remains unclear. This sample comprised peripheral blood mononuclear cells (PBMCs), obtained at new diagnosis, from a patient treated with antithyroid drugs. CDR3 sequence: CASSLVQVGNTEAFF. CDR3 sequence (DNA): TGCGCCAGCAGCTTGGTCCAGGTAGGGAACACTGAAGCTTTCTTT.